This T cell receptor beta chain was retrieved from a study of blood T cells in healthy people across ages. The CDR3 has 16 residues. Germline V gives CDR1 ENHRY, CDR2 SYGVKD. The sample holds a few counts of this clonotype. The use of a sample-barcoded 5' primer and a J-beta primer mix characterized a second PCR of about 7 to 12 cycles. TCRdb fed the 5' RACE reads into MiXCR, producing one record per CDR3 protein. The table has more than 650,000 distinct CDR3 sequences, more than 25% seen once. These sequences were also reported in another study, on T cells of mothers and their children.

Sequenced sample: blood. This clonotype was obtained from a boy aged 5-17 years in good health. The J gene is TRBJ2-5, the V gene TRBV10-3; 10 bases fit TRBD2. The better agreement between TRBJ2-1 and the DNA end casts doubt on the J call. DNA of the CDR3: TGTGCCATCAGTGATCGGGGTCTAGCGGGGGACAATGAGCAGTTCTTC. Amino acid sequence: CAISDRGLAGDNEQFF.